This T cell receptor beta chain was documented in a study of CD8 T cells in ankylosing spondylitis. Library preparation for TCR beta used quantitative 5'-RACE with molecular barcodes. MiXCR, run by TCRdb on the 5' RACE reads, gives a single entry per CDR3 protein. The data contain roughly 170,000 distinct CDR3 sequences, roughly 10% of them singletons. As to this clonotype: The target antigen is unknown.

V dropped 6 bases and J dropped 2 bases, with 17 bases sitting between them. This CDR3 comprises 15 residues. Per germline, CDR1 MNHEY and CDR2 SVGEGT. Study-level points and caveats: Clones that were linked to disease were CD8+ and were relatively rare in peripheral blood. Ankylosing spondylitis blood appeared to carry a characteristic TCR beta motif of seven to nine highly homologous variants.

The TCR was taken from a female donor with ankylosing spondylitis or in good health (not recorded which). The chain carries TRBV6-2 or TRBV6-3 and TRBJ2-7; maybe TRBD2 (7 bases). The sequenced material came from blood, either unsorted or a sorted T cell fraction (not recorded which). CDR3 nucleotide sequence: TGTGCCAGCAGCCGCCGACCCGGGGGGCCCTACGAGCAGTACTTC. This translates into CASSRRPGGPYEQYF.